The present entry profiles one T cell receptor beta chain with its context. The data were produced by immunoSEQ multiplex PCR, yet TCRdb's version contains in-frame clones alone and is incomplete. The table lists about 240,000 clones, 86% of them singletons. This entry belongs to a study of blood T cell repertoires in COVID-19. As for the study in general: PBMCs, B-cell-depleted T cells, or T cells were the source of the cDNA or gDNA that made up the material.

V lost 10 bases, J lost 0 bases, and 10 bases lay in between. Germline CDR1 is ENHRY and CDR2 is SYGVKD. This CDR3 comprises 14 residues. This receptor was identified in a man at least 80 years old with acute or convalescent COVID-19. The rearrangement joins TRBV10-3 to TRBJ1-6; D is perhaps TRBD1 (6 bases). The sequencing sample was made of peripheral blood. Written as DNA, the CDR3 is TGTGCCACCACAGGGAGCTCCTATAATTCACCCCTCCACTTT. Its protein product is CATTGSSYNSPLHF.